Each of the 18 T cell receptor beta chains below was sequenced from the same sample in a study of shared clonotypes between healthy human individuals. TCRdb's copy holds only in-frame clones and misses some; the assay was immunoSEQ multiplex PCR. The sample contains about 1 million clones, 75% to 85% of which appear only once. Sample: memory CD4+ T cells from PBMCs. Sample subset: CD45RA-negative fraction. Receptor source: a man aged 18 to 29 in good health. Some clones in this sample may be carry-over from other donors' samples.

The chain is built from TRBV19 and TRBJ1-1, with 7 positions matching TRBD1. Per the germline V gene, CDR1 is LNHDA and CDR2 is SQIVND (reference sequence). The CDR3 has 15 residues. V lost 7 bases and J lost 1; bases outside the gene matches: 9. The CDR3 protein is CASNPQGRGNTEAFF. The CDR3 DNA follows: TGTGCCAGTAACCCACAGGGGCGGGGGAACACTGAAGCTTTCTTT.

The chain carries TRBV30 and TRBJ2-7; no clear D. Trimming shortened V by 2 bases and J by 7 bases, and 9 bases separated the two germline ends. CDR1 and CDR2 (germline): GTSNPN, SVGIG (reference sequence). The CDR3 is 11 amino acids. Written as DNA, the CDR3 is TGTGCCTGGAGTCCTCGTCTAGAGCAGTACTTC. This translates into CAWSPRLEQYF. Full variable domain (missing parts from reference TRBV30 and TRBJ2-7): SQTIHQWPATLVQPVGSPLSLECTVEGTSNPNLYWYRQAAGRGLQLLFYSVGIGQISSEVPQNLSASRPQDRQFILSSKKLLLSDSGFYLCAWSPRLEQYFGPGTRLTVT.

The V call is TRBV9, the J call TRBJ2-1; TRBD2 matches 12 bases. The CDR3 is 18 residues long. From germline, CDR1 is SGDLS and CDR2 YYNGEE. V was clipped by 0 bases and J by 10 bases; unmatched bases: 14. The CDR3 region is CASSVDPGASGRGREQFF. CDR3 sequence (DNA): TGTGCCAGCAGCGTAGACCCCGGGGCTAGCGGGAGGGGGCGGGAGCAGTTCTTC.

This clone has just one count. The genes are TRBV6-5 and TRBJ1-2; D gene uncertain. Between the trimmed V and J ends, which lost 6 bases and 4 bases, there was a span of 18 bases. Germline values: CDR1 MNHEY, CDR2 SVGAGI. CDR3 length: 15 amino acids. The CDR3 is CASSLDRKPIYGYTF. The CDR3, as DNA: TGTGCCAGCAGCCTAGATCGGAAGCCAATCTATGGCTACACCTTC.

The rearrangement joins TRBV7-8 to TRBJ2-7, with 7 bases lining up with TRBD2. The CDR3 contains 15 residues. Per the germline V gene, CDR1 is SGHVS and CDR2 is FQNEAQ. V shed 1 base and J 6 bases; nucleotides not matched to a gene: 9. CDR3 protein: CASSLEAAGRGEQYF. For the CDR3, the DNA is TGTGCCAGCAGCTTAGAAGCGGCAGGGAGGGGCGAGCAGTACTTC.

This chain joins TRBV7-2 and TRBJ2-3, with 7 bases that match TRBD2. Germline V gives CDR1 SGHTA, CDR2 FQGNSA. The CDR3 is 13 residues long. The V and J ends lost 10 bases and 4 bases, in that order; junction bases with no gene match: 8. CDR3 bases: TGTGCCACTGGGGAGGGCCCGGCAGATACGCAGTATTTT. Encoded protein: CATGEGPADTQYF.

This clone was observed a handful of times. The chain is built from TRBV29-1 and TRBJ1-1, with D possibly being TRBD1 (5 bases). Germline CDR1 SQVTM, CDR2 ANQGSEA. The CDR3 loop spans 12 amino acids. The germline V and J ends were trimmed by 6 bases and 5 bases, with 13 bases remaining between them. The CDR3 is CSVPTGGTEAFF. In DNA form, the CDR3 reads TGCAGCGTCCCAACAGGCGGGACTGAAGCTTTCTTT.

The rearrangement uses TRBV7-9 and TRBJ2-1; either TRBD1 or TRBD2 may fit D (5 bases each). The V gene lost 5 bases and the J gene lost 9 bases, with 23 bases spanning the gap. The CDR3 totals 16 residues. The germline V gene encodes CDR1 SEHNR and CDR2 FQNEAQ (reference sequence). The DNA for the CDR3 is TGTGCCAGCAGCCCCTGGCGACCCGCCCTTGGGGGTGAGCAGTTCTTC. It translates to CASSPWRPALGGEQFF.

The chain's CDR3 is CASKTSEKKDTQYF. Here the CDR3 DNA reads TGTGCCAGCAAGACTAGCGAGAAGAAGGATACGCAGTATTTT. V is TRBV6-5 and J is TRBJ2-3; 8 bases align to TRBD2. Germline V gene sequence: CDR1 MNHEY, CDR2 SVGAGI. This CDR3 comprises 14 residues. V was clipped by 7 bases and J by 6 bases; unmatched bases: 9.

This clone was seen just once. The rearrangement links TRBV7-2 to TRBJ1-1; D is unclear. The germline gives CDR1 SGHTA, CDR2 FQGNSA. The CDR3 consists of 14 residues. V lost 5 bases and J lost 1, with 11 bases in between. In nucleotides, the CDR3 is TGTGCCAGCAGCAACGGACGGGGGAACACTGAAGCTTTCTTT. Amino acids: CASSNGRGNTEAFF.

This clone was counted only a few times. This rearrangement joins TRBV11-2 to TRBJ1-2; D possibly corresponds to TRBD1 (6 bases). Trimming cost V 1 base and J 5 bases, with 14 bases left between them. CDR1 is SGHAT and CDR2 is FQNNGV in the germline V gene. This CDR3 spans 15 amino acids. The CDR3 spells CASSLAPAGAYGYTF. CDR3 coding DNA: TGTGCCAGCAGCTTAGCCCCCGCGGGGGCGTATGGCTACACCTTC.

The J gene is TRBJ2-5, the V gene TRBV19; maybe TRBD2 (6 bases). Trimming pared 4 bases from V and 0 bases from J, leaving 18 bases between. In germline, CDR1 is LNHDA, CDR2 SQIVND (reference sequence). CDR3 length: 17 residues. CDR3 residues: CASSKVPGATYQETQYF. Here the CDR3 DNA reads TGTGCCAGTAGTAAGGTACCGGGAGCGACTTACCAAGAGACCCAGTACTTC. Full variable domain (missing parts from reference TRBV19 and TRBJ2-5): DGGITQSPKYLFRKEGQNVTLSCEQNLNHDAMYWYRQDPGQGLRLIYYSQIVNDFQKGDIAEGYSVSREKKESFPLTVTSAQKNPTAFYLCASSKVPGATYQETQYFGPGTRLLVL.

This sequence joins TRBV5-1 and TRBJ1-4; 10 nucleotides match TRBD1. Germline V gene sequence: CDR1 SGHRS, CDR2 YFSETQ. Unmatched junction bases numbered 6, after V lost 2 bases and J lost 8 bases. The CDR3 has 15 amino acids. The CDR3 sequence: CASSFGDRGVEKLFF. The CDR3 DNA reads TGCGCCAGCAGCTTTGGGGACAGGGGAGTGGAAAAACTGTTTTTT.

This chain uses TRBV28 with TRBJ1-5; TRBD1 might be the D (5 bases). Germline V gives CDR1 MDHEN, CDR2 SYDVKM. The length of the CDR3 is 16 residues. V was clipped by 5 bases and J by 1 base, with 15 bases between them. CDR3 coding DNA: TGTGCCAGCAGTGATACAGGAGGTGGGAGCAATCAGCCCCAGCATTTT. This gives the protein CASSDTGGGSNQPQHF.

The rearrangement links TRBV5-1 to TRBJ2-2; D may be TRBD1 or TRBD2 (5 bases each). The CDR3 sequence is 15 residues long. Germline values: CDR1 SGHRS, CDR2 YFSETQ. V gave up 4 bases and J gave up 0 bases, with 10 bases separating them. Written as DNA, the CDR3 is TGCGCCAGCAGCCAGGGACCTTCGAACACCGGGGAGCTGTTTTTT. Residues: CASSQGPSNTGELFF.

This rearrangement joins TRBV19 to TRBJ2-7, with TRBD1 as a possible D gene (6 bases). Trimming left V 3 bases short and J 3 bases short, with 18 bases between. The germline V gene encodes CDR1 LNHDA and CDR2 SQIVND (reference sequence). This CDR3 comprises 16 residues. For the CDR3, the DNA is TGTGCCAGTAGTATCAGTAGCAGGCAGGGACACTACGAGCAGTACTTC. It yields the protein CASSISSRQGHYEQYF.

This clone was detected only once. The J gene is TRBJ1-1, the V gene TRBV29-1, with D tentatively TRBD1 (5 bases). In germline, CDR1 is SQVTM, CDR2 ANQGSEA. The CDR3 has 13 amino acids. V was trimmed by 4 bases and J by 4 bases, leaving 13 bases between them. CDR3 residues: CSVAGRVGTEAFF. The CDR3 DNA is TGCAGCGTTGCAGGCAGGGTCGGCACTGAAGCTTTCTTT.

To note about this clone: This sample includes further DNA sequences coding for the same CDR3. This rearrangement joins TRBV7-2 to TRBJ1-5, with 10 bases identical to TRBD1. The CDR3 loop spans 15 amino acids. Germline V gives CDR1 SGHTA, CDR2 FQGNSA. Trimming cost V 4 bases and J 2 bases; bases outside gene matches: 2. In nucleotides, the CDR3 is TGTGCCAGCAGCTGGGGGACAGGGGGCAATCAGCCCCAGCATTTT. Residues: CASSWGTGGNQPQHF. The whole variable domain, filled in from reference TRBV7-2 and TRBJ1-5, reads GAGVSQSPSNKVTEKGKDVELRCDPISGHTALYWYRQSLGQGLEFLIYFQGNSAPDKSGLPSDRFSAERTGGSVSTLTIQRTQQEDSAVYLCASSWGTGGNQPQHFGDGTRLSIL.